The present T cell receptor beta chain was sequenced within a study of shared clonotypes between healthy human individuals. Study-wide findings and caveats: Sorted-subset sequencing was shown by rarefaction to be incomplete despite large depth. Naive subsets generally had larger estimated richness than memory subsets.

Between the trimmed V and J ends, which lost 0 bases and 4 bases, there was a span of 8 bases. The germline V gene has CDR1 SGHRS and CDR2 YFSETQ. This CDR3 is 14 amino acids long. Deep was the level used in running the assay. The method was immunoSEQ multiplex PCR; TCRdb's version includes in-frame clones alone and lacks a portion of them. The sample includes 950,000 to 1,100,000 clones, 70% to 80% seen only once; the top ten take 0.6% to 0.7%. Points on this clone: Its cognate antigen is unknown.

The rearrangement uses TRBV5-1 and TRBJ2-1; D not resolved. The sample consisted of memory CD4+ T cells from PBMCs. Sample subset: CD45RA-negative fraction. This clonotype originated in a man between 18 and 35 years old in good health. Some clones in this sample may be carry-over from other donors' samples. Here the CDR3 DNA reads TGCGCCAGCAGCTTGGAGGTTAGTTACAATGAGCAGTTCTTC. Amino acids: CASSLEVSYNEQFF.